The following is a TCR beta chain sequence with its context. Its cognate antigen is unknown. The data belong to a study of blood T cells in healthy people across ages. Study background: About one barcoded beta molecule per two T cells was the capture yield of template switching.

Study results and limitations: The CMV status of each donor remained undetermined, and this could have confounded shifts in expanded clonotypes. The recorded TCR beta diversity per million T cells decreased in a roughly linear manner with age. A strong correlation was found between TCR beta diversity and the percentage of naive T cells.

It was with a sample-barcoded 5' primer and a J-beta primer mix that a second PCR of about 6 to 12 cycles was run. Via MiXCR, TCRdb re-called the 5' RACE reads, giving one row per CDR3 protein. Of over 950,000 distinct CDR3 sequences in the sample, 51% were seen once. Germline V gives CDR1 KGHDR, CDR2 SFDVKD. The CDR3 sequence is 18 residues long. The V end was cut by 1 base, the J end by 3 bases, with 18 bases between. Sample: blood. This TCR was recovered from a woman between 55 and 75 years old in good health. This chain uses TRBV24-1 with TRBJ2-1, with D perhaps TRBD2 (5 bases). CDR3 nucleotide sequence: TGTGCCACCAGTGATTTATCGGCCGAGAGCGGAAACTACAATGAGCAGTTCTTC. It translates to CATSDLSAESGNYNEQFF.